This T cell receptor beta chain was observed in a study of radiation and T cells in renal cell carcinoma (dated by TCRdb to the early 2020s). Study-wide context: Samples came from a clinical trial, in which primary renal cell carcinomas received 15 Gy stereotactic body radiation therapy followed by nephrectomy 4 weeks later. In total, some 50 samples, comprising 26 tumors and some 27 peripheral blood samples, were subjected to TCR beta sequencing. A total of over 4 million unique CDR3 nucleotide sequences, encoding roughly 2.7 million unique CDR3 amino acid sequences, were found across all 50 or so samples.

In regard to this clone: Its antigen has not been determined. The input lacks base qualities; no much larger clone sits a single base away. Other DNA sequences in the same sample also yield this CDR3.

Points the paper makes about the study in general: Tracking of blood repertoire dynamics stopped at about 27 days after treatment, with no follow-up past that point. With a single-armed trial design, the study had no way to address how radiation dose or scheduling affects the TCR repertoire. Because pretreatment tumor biopsies were not available, the study could not determine whether clonotypes were already present within the tumor at baseline. Top tumor clonotypes rose in blood from baseline to 2 weeks post-radiation, then contracted by 4 weeks, suggesting transient expansion of tumor-resident clones.

TCR beta libraries were generated from genomic DNA with the immunoSEQ kit, following the manufacturer's recommendations. Library preparation used a first multiplex PCR with proprietary primers, then a second PCR adding unique barcodes, with bead cleanups after each round. A positive control reaction and a negative control reaction, both provided in the kit, were run with every batch of samples. The final libraries underwent checking on an Agilent 4200 TapeStation D1000 ScreenTape, volumetric pooling, and quantification by qPCR. Sequencing was performed on an Illumina NextSeq500 with a MidOutput 150-cycle cartridge, and 156 Read1 and 15 Index1 cycles were run with kit custom primers. The pooled library was loaded at roughly 1 pM, with an approximately 20% PhiX control spiked in. As for how the authors treated the data: Vendor-processed data were analyzed in R, with a clonotype defined as all T cells sharing the same CDR3 nucleotide sequence. In the clone abundance analyses, frequencies in each sample were normalized to that sample's 10,000 most abundant clones. Public T cell clones, which averaged fewer than five per sample, were removed prior to analysis. An abundance difference of at least 32-fold between compartments was the criterion for calling clonotypes tumor-enriched or baseline blood-enriched. Clonotypes expanded or contracted between blood time points were identified with a beta-binomial differential abundance model. The Baroni-Urbani and Buser coefficient was used to measure tumor-blood repertoire similarity, and groups were compared with two-tailed Wilcoxon tests in R. In its TCRdb copy, this immuneACCESS table keeps in-frame sequences only and misses some clones. Where compared with another copy, unresolved V genes explain less than half of these, and the others have no known cause. The DNA gave D and trimming, while V, J and clone size come from that table. The sample contains approximately 22,000 clones, roughly three quarters of them found a single time. The ten largest account for 35% to 45% of the sample.

Per the germline V gene, MNHNS is the CDR1 and SASEGT is the CDR2. Reading from cysteine to phenylalanine, the CDR3 counts 15 amino acids. The read is trimmed to its CDR3 DNA, 45 bases read in frame from base 1. Unmatched junction bases come to 5, with V trimmed by 2 bases and J by 3 bases. This specimen's time point label, interpreted: baseline pretreatment blood. The sample's treatment or condition, from its label and the paper: 15 Gy SBRT to primary tumor, nephrectomy 4 weeks later. To follow tumor-enriched clonotypes, peripheral blood was collected serially from radiation-treated patients at baseline and again at 2 weeks and 4 weeks after SBRT. Every patient's renal cell carcinoma showed clear cell pathology. Genomic DNA for TCR sequencing was prepared using the QIAamp DNA Blood Mini Kit (Qiagen). The analyses included just those samples that passed every quality control check.

The chain is encoded by TRBV6-1 joined to TRBJ2-7; the junction holds 9 bases that match TRBD1. The sequencing used blood, collected from a patient whose treatment included radiotherapy and nephrectomy. The sequence came from a man between 60 and 75 years old with renal cell carcinoma. This receptor carries the CDR3 CASSELGTGIYEQYF. The DNA sequence follows: TGTGCCAGCAGTGAATTGGGGACAGGGATCTACGAGCAGTACTTC.